The 19 T cell receptor beta chains in this list originate from one sample, sequenced in a study of T cells in Graves' hyperthyroidism and ophthalmopathy. The TCR beta CDR3 regions underwent amplification using RNA transcripts as the source. With the HTBI primer set, the TCR CDR3 went through a first round of RT-PCR. Using its own MiXCR run on the multiplex PCR reads, TCRdb lists one record per CDR3 protein. The sample holds 650,000 to 850,000 distinct CDR3 sequences, about 19% seen once. Sequencing input: blood. These TCRs come from a woman between 50 and 59 years old with Graves' hyperthyroidism that later progressed to Graves' ophthalmopathy.

This clonotype was counted a few times. The chain employs TRBV19 and TRBJ1-1; D perhaps matches TRBD1 (5 bases). Trimming took off 7 bases at V and 5 bases at J, with 20 bases between the two ends. Germline V gives CDR1 LNHDA, CDR2 SQIVND (reference sequence). This CDR3 spans 15 amino acids. Here the CDR3 DNA reads TGTGCCAGTATCCAAAGCGGGACTTTAGATACTGAAGCTTTCTTT. Residues: CASIQSGTLDTEAFF. The entire variable domain, with the rest obtained from reference TRBV19 and TRBJ1-1, is as follows: DGGITQSPKYLFRKEGQNVTLSCEQNLNHDAMYWYRQDPGQGLRLIYYSQIVNDFQKGDIAEGYSVSREKKESFPLTVTSAQKNPTAFYLCASIQSGTLDTEAFFGQGTRLTVV.

This clonotype was picked up many times. This chain links TRBV5-1 with TRBJ1-1, with D unclear. V was trimmed by 1 base and J by 1 base, leaving 8 bases between them. The CDR3 has 14 amino acids. Germline CDR1 is SGHRS and CDR2 is YFSETQ. CDR3: CASSLNKGNTEAFF. Here the CDR3 DNA reads TGCGCCAGCAGCTTGAATAAGGGGAACACTGAAGCTTTCTTT.

This clonotype was observed at least ten times. V gene TRBV13 combines with J gene TRBJ2-1; D may be TRBD2 (5 bases). The ends were cut back, 0 bases at V and 8 bases at J, with 11 bases in the middle. Looked up from germline, CDR1 is PRHDT and CDR2 is FYEKMQ (reference sequence). The length of the CDR3 is 14 residues. The CDR3: CASSLGLGGYEQFF. DNA for the CDR3: TGTGCCAGCAGCTTAGGCCTAGGAGGATATGAGCAGTTCTTC.

In this sample, this clonotype turned up a few times. The chain has TRBV6-1 and TRBJ2-2; 10 nucleotides line up with TRBD1. J gave up 7 bases and V 4 bases, and 12 bases lay outside the gene matches. The germline CDR1 and CDR2 sequences are MNHNS and SASEGT. The CDR3 consists of 17 residues. The CDR3 is CASSGPPGQGNYGELFF. CDR3 nucleotides: TGTGCCAGCAGTGGACCTCCGGGACAGGGGAATTACGGGGAGCTGTTTTTT.

This clonotype was detected once. The chain recombines TRBV27 with TRBJ2-4; 7 bases align to TRBD2. CDR1 and CDR2 (germline): MNHEY, SMNVEV (reference sequence). The CDR3 runs 16 residues. With 5 bases clipped from V and 0 bases from J, the junction kept 7 bases outside the gene matches. CDR3 in amino acids: CASSARAGIAKNIQYF. CDR3 in DNA: TGTGCCAGCAGTGCACGAGCGGGGATAGCCAAAAACATTCAGTACTTC.

This clonotype has a handful of counts. The gene calls are TRBV3-1 and TRBJ2-1, with 8 bases identical to TRBD2. This CDR3 region has 15 residues. Germline CDR1 reads LGHDT; CDR2 reads YNNKEL (reference sequence). The V gene end was trimmed by 3 bases and the J gene end by 2 bases; junction bases not matched to a gene: 3. DNA for the CDR3: TGTGCCAGCAGCCATGGCGGGGGGCCCTACAATGAGCAGTTCTTC. This gives the protein CASSHGGGPYNEQFF.

This clonotype was observed at least ten times. The V call is TRBV6-1, the J call TRBJ1-1, with 7 nucleotides matching TRBD1. After removal of 6 bases from V and 0 bases from J, the junction contained 7 bases not matched to a gene. Germline-derived CDR1 and CDR2 are MNHNS and SASEGT. This CDR3 comprises 15 residues. The CDR3 loop reads CASRDAGGLNTEAFF. For the CDR3, the DNA is TGTGCCAGCAGGGACGCAGGGGGTTTGAACACTGAAGCTTTCTTT.

This clonotype was detected only a few times. The chain employs TRBV2 and TRBJ1-5, with D possibly matching TRBD1 (6 bases). The CDR3 is 20 amino acids. Per germline, CDR1 SNHLY and CDR2 FYNNEI. V lost 7 bases to trimming and J lost 5 bases, with 33 bases between them. CDR3 amino acids: CASTRRAGANTGKGDQPQHF. The CDR3 coding sequence is TGTGCCAGCACCCGAAGAGCCGGGGCCAACACAGGAAAGGGGGATCAGCCCCAGCATTTT.

At least ten counts were recorded for this clonotype. The V call is TRBV2, the J call TRBJ1-1; D gene uncertain. V lost 6 bases to trimming and J lost 2 bases, with 13 bases between them. The CDR3 is 14 residues long. CDR1 and CDR2 (germline): SNHLY, FYNNEI. The DNA for the CDR3 is TGTGCCAGCAGCGCCTTTTGGAGAAACACTGAAGCTTTCTTT. Translated, it gives CASSAFWRNTEAFF.

A few counts support this clonotype. The V call is TRBV5-1, the J call TRBJ2-5, with 7 bases identical to TRBD1. The CDR3 totals 15 residues. CDR1 and CDR2 (germline): SGHRS, YFSETQ. V was clipped by 1 base and J by 4 bases; unmatched bases: 7. The CDR3 region has the DNA TGCGCCAGCAGCTTGACCTTGACAGGGTTAGAGACCCAGTACTTC. It encodes CASSLTLTGLETQYF.

This clonotype was observed a few times. The V gene is TRBV24-1, the J gene TRBJ2-1; D is unclear. The CDR3 totals 13 residues. CDR1 KGHDR and CDR2 SFDVKD come from the germline V gene. Trimming cost V 3 bases and J 9 bases, with 11 bases left between them. CDR3 sequence reads: CATSDPKIGEQFF. CDR3 sequence (DNA): TGTGCCACCAGTGATCCTAAGATTGGTGAGCAGTTCTTC.

The chain has TRBV5-8 and TRBJ2-1; D is unresolved. This CDR3 contains 12 residues. Germline V CDR1 and CDR2: SGHTS, YDEGEE. Trimming stripped 2 bases from V and 3 bases from J, with 3 bases between. The CDR3 coding sequence is TGTGCCAGCAGCTTCTACTACAATGAGCAGTTCTTC. This sequence encodes CASSFYYNEQFF. Full variable domain (rest looked up from reference TRBV5-8 and TRBJ2-1): EAGVTQSPTHLIKTRGQQATLRCSPISGHTSVYWYQQALGLGLQFLLWYDEGEERNRGNFPPRFSGRQFPNYSSELNVNALELEDSALYLCASSFYYNEQFFGPGTRLTVL.

The sample holds many counts of this clonotype. Here the CDR3 DNA reads TGTGCCAGCAGCGAAAGCGGACAGAATTACAATGAGCAGTTCTTC. It specifies CASSESGQNYNEQFF. V usage is TRBV3-1 and J usage is TRBJ2-1; D might be TRBD1 (6 bases). The germline V gene encodes CDR1 LGHDT and CDR2 YNNKEL (reference sequence). V was trimmed by 5 bases and J by 4 bases, leaving 15 bases between them. The CDR3 loop spans 15 amino acids.

This clonotype has a handful of counts. The chain has TRBV2 and TRBJ2-7; D is undetermined. V was shortened by 7 bases and J by 5 bases, with 15 bases between the two germline ends. Per the germline V gene, CDR1 is SNHLY and CDR2 is FYNNEI. CDR3 size: 13 residues. CDR3 bases: TGTGCCAGCATCCCCCAGAGGTCCAACGAGCAGTACTTC. Translation: CASIPQRSNEQYF.

This clonotype was detected only a few times. The J gene is TRBJ1-6, the V gene TRBV6-1, with TRBD1 matching 12 bases. The CDR3 loop spans 15 amino acids. Germline-derived CDR1 and CDR2 are MNHNS and SASEGT. The ends lost 6 bases at V and 10 bases at J; junction bases unmatched: 7. The CDR3 bases are TGTGCCAGCAGCGGGGACAGGGGGCTTGGATCACCCCTCCACTTT. Translated: CASSGDRGLGSPLHF.

This chain connects TRBV4-1 to TRBJ1-2; possibly TRBD1 for D (5 bases). The germline V gene encodes CDR1 MGHRA and CDR2 YSYEKL. V gave up 0 bases and J gave up 8 bases, with 22 bases separating them. The CDR3 runs 17 residues. The CDR3 sequence: CASSQDGLGQTFGGYTF. Written as DNA, the CDR3 is TGCGCCAGCAGCCAAGATGGGCTGGGGCAGACCTTCGGGGGCTACACCTTC.

The chain links TRBV20-1 to TRBJ2-5, with D unresolved. V shed 4 bases and J shed 0 bases, with 6 bases lying between them. The CDR3 is 12 residues long. From germline, CDR1 is DFQATT and CDR2 SNEGSKA (reference sequence). CDR3: CSATGHQETQYF. The CDR3 nucleotides are TGCAGTGCTACCGGCCACCAAGAGACCCAGTACTTC.

The chain uses TRBV29-1 and TRBJ1-3; the D is unclear. Trimming took off 8 bases at V and 0 bases at J, with 5 bases between the two ends. The CDR3 has 11 residues. CDR1 is SQVTM and CDR2 is ANQGSEA in the germline V gene. The CDR3 sequence is CSSHSGNTIYF. The CDR3 coding sequence is TGCAGCTCTCACTCTGGAAACACCATATATTTT.

As concerns this clonotype: One end of the junction is discordant with germline, which a read error may explain. CDR3 residues: CSARDDRVGNTEAFF. The DNA for the CDR3 is TGCAGTGCTCGAGACGACAGGGTCGGGAACACTGAAGCTTTCTTT. The chain joins TRBV20-1 to TRBJ1-1; the match to TRBD1 covers 7 bases. This CDR3 spans 15 amino acids. Germline CDR1 and CDR2: DFQATT and SNEGSKA (reference sequence).